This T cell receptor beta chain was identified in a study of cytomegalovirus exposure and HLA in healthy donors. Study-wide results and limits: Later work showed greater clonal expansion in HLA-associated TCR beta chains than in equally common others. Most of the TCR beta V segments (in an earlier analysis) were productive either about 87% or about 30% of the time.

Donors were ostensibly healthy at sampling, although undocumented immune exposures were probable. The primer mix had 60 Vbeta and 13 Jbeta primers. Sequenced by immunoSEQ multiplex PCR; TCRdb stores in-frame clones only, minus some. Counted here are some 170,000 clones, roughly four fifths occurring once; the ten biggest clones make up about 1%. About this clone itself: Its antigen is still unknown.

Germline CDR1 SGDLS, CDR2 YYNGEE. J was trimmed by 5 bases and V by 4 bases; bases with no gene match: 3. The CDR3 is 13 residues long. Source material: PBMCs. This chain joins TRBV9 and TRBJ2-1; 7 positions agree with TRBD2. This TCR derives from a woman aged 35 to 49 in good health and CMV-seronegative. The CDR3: CASSIGTNNEQFF. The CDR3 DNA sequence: TGTGCCAGCAGCATCGGGACTAACAATGAGCAGTTCTTC.